This T cell receptor beta chain was sequenced during a study of identical twins. General observations from the study: Some out-of-frame alpha sequences were shared by twins, and these showed excess low generation probability. Out-of-frame TCR alpha sharing in monozygotic twins exceeded recombination model predictions.

Template switching introduced a universal primer site, and the cDNA bore unique molecular identifiers. TCRdb reanalysed the 5' RACE reads using MiXCR and keeps one entry per CDR3 protein. Here the sample spans just over 500,000 distinct CDR3 sequences, around 20% being singletons. This clonotype was detected a few times. The antigen is unknown. V was cut by 3 bases and J by 8 bases, with 15 bases left in between. The CDR3 consists of 14 residues. Another study also made use of these data, one on T cells expressing NK-cell markers. That study reports: Sorted CD3+CD56+NKG2C+, CD3+CD56+NKG2C- and CD3+CD56-NKG2C+ T cells provided the TCR beta repertoires.

This chain connects TRBV12-3 or TRBV12-4 to TRBJ2-3; D unclear. The sequencing sample was made of CD4+ T cells sorted from blood. The clonotype comes from a woman aged 18-29 years in good health. CDR3 loop: CASSFSELVGTQYF. The CDR3 DNA reads TGTGCCAGCAGTTTTTCGGAGCTCGTTGGTACGCAGTATTTT.